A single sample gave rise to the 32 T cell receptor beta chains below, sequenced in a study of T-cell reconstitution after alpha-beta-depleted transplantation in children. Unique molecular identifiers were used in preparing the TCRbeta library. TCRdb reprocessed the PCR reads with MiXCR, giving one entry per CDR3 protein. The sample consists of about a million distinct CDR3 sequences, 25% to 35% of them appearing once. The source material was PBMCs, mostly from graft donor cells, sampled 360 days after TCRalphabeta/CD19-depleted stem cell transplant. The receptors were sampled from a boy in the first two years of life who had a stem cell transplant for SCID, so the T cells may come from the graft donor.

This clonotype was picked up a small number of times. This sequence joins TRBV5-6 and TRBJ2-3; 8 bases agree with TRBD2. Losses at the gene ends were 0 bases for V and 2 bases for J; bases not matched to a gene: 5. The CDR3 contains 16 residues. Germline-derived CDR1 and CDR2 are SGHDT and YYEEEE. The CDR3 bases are TGTGCCAGCAGCTTGGAGGGTAGCGGGGACACAGATACGCAGTATTTT. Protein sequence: CASSLEGSGDTDTQYF.

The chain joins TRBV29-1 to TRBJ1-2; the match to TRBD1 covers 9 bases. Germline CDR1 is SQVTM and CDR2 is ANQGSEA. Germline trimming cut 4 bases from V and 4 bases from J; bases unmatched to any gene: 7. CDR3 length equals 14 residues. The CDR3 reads CSVGETGGAYGYTF. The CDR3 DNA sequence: TGCAGCGTTGGGGAAACAGGGGGCGCCTATGGCTACACCTTC.

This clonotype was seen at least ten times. The CDR3 DNA is TGTGCCAGCAGCCACAGCGGGGGGGCTTACAATGAGCAGTTCTTC. Its translation is CASSHSGGAYNEQFF. The V gene is TRBV7-2, the J gene TRBJ2-1; 10 bases fit TRBD2. V lost 5 bases, J lost 4 bases, and 5 bases stayed unmatched. Germline V gene data show CDR1 as SGHTA and CDR2 as FQGNSA. The CDR3 extends over 15 amino acids.

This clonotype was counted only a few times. Written as DNA, the CDR3 is TGTGCCACCAGCAGAGTGTGGACAGTCAATCAGCCCCAGCATTTT. As protein: CATSRVWTVNQPQHF. The genes are TRBV15 and TRBJ1-5; TRBD1 might be the D (6 bases). The germline CDR1 and CDR2 sequences are LNHNV and YYDKDF (reference sequence). The V and J ends lost 1 base and 3 bases respectively, with 10 bases between them. This CDR3 is 15 amino acids long. Combining the CDR3 with reference TRBV15 and TRBJ1-5 gives the whole variable domain DAMVIQNPRYQVTQFGKPVTLSCSQTLNHNVMYWYQQKSSQAPKLLFHYYDKDFNNEADTPDNFQSRRPNTSFCFLDIRSPGLGDTAMYLCATSRVWTVNQPQHFGDGTRLSIL.

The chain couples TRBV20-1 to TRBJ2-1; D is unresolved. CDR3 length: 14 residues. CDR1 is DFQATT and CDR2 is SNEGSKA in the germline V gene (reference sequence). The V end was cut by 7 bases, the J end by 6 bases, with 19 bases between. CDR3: CSVHPRVGFNEQFF. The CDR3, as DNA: TGCAGTGTCCATCCCCGCGTAGGGTTCAATGAGCAGTTCTTC.

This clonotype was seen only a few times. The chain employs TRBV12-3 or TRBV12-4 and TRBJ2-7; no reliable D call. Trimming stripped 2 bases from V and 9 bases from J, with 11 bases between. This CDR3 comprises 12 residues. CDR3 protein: CASSLQQKLQYF. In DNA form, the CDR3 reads TGTGCCAGCAGTTTACAGCAGAAACTGCAGTACTTC.

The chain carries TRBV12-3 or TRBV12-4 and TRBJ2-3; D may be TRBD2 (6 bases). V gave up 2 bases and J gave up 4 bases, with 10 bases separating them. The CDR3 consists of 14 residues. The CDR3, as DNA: TGTGCCAGCAGTTTAACACTAGCCTCAGATACGCAGTATTTT. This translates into CASSLTLASDTQYF.

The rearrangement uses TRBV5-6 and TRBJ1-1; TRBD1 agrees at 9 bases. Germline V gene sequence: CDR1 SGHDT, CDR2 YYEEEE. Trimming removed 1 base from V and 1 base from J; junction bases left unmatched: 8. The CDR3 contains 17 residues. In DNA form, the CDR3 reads TGTGCCAGCAGCTTGATGGGACAGGGAGTAGGGAACACTGAAGCTTTCTTT. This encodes CASSLMGQGVGNTEAFF. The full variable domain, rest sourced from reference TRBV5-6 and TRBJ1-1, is DAGVTQSPTHLIKTRGQQVTLRCSPKSGHDTVSWYQQALGQGPQFIFQYYEEEERQRGNFPDRFSGHQFPNYSSELNVNALLLGDSALYLCASSLMGQGVGNTEAFFGQGTRLTVV.

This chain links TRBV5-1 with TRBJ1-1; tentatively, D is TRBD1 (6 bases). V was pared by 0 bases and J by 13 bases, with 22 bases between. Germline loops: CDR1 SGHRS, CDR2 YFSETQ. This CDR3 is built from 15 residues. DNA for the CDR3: TGCGCCAGCAGCTTGGCTGCCGGGGGCGGCGTATTGGGTTTCTTT. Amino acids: CASSLAAGGGVLGFF.

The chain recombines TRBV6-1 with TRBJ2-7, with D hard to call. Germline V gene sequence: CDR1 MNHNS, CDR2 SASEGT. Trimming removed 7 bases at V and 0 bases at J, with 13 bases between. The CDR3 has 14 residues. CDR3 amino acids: CASKLTAISYEQYF. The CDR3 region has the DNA TGTGCCAGCAAATTAACGGCGATCTCCTACGAGCAGTACTTC.

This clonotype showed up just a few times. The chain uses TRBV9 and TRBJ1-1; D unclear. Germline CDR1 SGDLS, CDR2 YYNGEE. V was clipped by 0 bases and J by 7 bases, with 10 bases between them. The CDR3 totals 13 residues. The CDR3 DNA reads TGTGCCAGCAGCGTAGGAGGGCAGGATGAAGCTTTCTTT. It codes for CASSVGGQDEAFF.

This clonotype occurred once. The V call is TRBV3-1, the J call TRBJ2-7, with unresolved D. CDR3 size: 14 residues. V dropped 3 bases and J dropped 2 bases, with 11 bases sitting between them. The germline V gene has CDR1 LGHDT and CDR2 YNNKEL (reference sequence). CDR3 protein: CASSQGGFAYEQYF. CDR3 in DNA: TGTGCCAGCAGCCAGGGTGGGTTCGCCTACGAGCAGTACTTC.

CDR3 DNA sequence: TGTGCCAGCAGTTTTGTGAAGGCCGGGGAGCTGTTTTTT. Protein product: CASSFVKAGELFF. J is TRBJ2-2 and V is TRBV6-5; D remains unclear. This CDR3 has 13 amino acids. CDR1 is MNHEY, CDR2 SVGAGI, per germline. Trimming stripped 4 bases from V and 6 bases from J, with 9 bases between.

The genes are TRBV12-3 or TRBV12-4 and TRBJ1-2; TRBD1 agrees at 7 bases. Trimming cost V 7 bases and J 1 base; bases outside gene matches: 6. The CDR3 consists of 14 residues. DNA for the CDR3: TGTGCCAGCACCAGGACAGGAAATAACTATGGCTACACCTTC. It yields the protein CASTRTGNNYGYTF.

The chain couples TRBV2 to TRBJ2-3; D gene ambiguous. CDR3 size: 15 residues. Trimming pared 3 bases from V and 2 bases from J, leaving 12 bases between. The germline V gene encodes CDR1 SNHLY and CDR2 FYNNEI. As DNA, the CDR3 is TGTGCCAGCAGTGACCGGGCAGTACTCACAGATACGCAGTATTTT. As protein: CASSDRAVLTDTQYF.

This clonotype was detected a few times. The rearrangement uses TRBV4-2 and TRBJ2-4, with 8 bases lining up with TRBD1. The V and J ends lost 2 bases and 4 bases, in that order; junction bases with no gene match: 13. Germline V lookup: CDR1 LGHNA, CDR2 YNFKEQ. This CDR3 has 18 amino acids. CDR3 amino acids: CASSQRQGPWTGKNIQYF. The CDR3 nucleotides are TGTGCCAGCAGCCAACGACAAGGGCCTTGGACAGGGAAAAACATTCAGTACTTC.

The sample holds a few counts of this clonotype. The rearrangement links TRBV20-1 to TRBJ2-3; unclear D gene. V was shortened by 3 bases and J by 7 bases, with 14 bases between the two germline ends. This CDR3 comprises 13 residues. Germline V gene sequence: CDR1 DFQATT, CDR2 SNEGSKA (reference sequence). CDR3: CSASPRFGNTQYF. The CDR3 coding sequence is TGCAGTGCTAGCCCACGATTTGGGAATACGCAGTATTTT.

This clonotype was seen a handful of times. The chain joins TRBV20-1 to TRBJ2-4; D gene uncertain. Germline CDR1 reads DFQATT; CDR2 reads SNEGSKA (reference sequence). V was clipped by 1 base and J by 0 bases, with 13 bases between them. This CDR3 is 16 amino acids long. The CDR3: CSARGLENLAKNIQYF. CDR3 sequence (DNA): TGCAGTGCTAGAGGTCTGGAGAACTTAGCCAAAAACATTCAGTACTTC.

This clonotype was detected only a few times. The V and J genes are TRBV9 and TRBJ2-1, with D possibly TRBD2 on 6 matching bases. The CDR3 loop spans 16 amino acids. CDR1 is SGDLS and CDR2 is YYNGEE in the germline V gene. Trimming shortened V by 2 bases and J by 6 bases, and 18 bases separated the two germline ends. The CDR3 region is CASSVPPEGSFNEQFF. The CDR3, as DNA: TGTGCCAGCAGCGTCCCCCCGGAGGGTAGTTTCAATGAGCAGTTCTTC.

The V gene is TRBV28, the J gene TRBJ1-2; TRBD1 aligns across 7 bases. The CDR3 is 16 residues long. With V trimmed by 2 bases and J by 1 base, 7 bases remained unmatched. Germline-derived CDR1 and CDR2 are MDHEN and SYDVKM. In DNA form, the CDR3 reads TGTGCCAGCAGTTTAACAGGGGCTGCGCGTAACTATGGCTACACCTTC. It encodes CASSLTGAARNYGYTF.

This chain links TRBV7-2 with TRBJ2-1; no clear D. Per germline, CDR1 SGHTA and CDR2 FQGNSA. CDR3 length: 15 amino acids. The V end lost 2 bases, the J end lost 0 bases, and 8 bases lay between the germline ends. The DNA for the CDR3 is TGTGCCAGCAGCTTACAGGACCTCTCCTACAATGAGCAGTTCTTC. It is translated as CASSLQDLSYNEQFF. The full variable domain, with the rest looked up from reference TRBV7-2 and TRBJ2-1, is GAGVSQSPSNKVTEKGKDVELRCDPISGHTALYWYRQSLGQGLEFLIYFQGNSAPDKSGLPSDRFSAERTGGSVSTLTIQRTQQEDSAVYLCASSLQDLSYNEQFFGPGTRLTVL.

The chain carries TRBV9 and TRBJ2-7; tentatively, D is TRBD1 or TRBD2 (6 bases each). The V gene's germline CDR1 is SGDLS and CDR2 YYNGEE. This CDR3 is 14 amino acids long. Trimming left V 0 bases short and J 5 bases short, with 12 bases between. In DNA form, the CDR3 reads TGTGCCAGCAGCGTAGGGGGGGCCTCGGACGAGCAGTACTTC. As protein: CASSVGGASDEQYF.

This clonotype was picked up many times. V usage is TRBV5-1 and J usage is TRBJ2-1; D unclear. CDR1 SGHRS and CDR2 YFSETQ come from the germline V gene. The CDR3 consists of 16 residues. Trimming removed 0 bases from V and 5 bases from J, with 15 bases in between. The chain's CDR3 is CASSLAIGRLNNEQFF. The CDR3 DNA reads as TGCGCCAGCAGCTTGGCGATCGGCAGGTTAAACAATGAGCAGTTCTTC.

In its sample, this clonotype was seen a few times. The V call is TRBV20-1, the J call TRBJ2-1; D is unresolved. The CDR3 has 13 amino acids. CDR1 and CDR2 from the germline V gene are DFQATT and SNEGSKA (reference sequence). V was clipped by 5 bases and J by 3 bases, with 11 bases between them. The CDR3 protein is CSALLSGYNEQFF. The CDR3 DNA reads TGCAGTGCTTTGTTGTCTGGCTACAATGAGCAGTTCTTC.

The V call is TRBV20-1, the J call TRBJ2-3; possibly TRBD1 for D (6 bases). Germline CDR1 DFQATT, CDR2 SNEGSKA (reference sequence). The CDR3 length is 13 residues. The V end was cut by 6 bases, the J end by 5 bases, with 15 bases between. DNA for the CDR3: TGCAGTGCGGGAAGACAGGCGAGAGATACGCAGTATTTT. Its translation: CSAGRQARDTQYF.

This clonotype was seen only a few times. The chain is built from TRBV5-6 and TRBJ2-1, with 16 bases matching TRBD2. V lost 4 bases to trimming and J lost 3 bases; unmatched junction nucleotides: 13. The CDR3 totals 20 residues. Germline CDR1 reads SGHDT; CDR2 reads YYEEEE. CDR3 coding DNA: TGTGCCAGCAGCCCCACCACCGGGACTAGCGGGGGGGATCACTACAATGAGCAGTTCTTC. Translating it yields CASSPTTGTSGGDHYNEQFF.

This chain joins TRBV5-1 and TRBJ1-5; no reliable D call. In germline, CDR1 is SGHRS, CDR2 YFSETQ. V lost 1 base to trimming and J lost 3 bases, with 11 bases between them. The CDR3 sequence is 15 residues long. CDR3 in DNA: TGCGCCAGCAGCTTGTCCCCCTTCCCCAATCAGCCCCAGCATTTT. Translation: CASSLSPFPNQPQHF.

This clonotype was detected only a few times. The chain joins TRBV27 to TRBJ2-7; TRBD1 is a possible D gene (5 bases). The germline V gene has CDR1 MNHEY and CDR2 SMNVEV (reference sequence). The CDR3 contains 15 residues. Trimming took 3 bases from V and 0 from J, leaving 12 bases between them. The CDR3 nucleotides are TGTGCCAGCAGTTTTTGGCGACAGAGCTCCTACGAGCAGTACTTC. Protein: CASSFWRQSSYEQYF.

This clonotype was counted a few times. CDR3 nucleotide sequence: TGTGCCAGCACCCAGGTTATCGGCTCCTACAATGAGCAGTTCTTC. Its translation: CASTQVIGSYNEQFF. The chain joins TRBV27 to TRBJ2-1; D not certain. The germline CDR1 and CDR2 sequences are MNHEY and SMNVEV (reference sequence). V was cut by 7 bases and J by 0 bases, with 13 bases left in between. The CDR3 is made up of 15 amino acids.

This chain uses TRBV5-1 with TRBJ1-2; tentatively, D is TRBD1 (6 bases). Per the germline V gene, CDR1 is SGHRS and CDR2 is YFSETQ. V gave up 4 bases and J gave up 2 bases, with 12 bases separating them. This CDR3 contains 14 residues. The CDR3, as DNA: TGCGCCAGCAGCCTAGAGGGGGACAACTATGGCTACACCTTC. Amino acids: CASSLEGDNYGYTF.

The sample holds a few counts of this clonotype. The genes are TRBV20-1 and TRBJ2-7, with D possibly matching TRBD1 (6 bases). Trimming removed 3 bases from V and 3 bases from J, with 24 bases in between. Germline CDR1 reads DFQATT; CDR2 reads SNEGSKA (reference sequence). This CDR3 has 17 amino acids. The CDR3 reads CSASPTGGPFTFYEQYF. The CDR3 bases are TGCAGTGCTAGTCCGACAGGAGGCCCCTTTACCTTCTACGAGCAGTACTTC.

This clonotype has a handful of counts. CDR3 sequence: CASTGSTGELFF. The CDR3 DNA sequence: TGTGCCAGCACCGGGAGCACCGGGGAGCTGTTTTTT. The chain employs TRBV9 and TRBJ2-2, with D tentatively TRBD2 (6 bases). V was trimmed by 6 bases and J by 4 bases, leaving 7 bases between them. The CDR3 consists of 12 residues. From germline, CDR1 is SGDLS and CDR2 YYNGEE.